The 19 T cell receptor beta chains given below trace back to one sample, sequenced in a study of T cells in women clearing cervical HPV infection. Repertoires were generated with immunoSEQ multiplex PCR, while TCRdb's copy carries only in-frame clones and drops some. The sample features tens of thousands of clones, with roughly 1.5% in its top ten. The source material was blood buffy coat. Receptor source: a woman aged 18 to 69 with a cervical HPV16 infection that either progressed to CIN3+ or cleared (not recorded which).

CDR3 DNA, as far as it was read: TGCAGTGCTAGAGATCCGGGACTAGCGGAAGAGACC. Translated: CSARDPGLAEET. The CDR3 as a whole reads CSARDPGLAEETQYF. The rearrangement joins TRBV20-1 to TRBJ2-5; 11 bases agree with TRBD2. Read coverage stops 3 residues before the CDR3 terminus; the germline J gene supplies the remainder. The CDR3 is 15 amino acids. V gave up 0 bases and J gave up 3 bases; unmatched junction bases: 3. Germline values: CDR1 DFQATT, CDR2 SNEGSKA (reference sequence).

In the case of this clone: The CDR3 extends 3 residues past the end of the read, so its final part is completed from the germline J gene. The J gene is TRBJ2-1, the V gene TRBV19; 7 positions match TRBD1. CDR3 length: 15 amino acids. The trim removed 3 bases at V and 4 bases at J, leaving 6 bases unmatched. Per germline, CDR1 LNHDA and CDR2 SQIVND (reference sequence). The covered CDR3 bases are TGTGCCAGTAGTATTTCTGGACAGGCGTACAATGAG. This sequence encodes CASSISGQAYNE. The entire CDR3 is CASSISGQAYNEQFF. Full variable domain (missing parts from reference TRBV19 and TRBJ2-1): DGGITQSPKYLFRKEGQNVTLSCEQNLNHDAMYWYRQDPGQGLRLIYYSQIVNDFQKGDIAEGYSVSREKKESFPLTVTSAQKNPTAFYLCASSISGQAYNEQFFGPGTRLTVL.

A word on this clone: The read stops 3 residues short of the end of the CDR3; the missing end is completed from the germline J gene. This chain uses TRBV14 with TRBJ2-1, with D perhaps TRBD2 (6 bases). V was pared by 1 base and J by 3 bases, with 19 bases between. Germline V CDR1 and CDR2: SGHDN, FVKESK. The CDR3 runs 18 residues. Incomplete CDR3 DNA: TGTGCCAGCAGCCAAGTAGTTCCGGGGGACCTCCACTACAATGAG. Translating gives CASSQVVPGDLHYNE. The whole CDR3 is CASSQVVPGDLHYNEQFF.

As to this clone: The CDR3 goes on 3 residues after the read ends, and that part is filled in from the germline J gene. The sample holds other DNA sequences that translate to the same CDR3. The chain recombines TRBV19 with TRBJ1-3; TRBD1 is a possible D gene (6 bases). This CDR3 is built from 15 residues. V lost 7 bases and J 2 bases, leaving 15 bases between the germline ends. Germline assignment: CDR1 LNHDA and CDR2 SQIVND (reference sequence). CDR3 residues: CASIRTASPGNTIYF. The CDR3 bases that were read are TGTGCCAGTATAAGGACAGCCTCGCCTGGAAACACC.

For this clone: The CDR3 extends 3 residues past the end of the read, so its final part is completed from the germline J gene. V gene TRBV5-1 combines with J gene TRBJ2-5, with D perhaps TRBD2 (5 bases). CDR3 size: 14 residues. The germline gives CDR1 SGHRS, CDR2 YFSETQ. Trimming removed 4 bases at V and 5 bases at J, with 15 bases between. The CDR3 is CASSPGRGRETQYF. The DNA read from the CDR3 is TGCGCCAGCAGCCCGGGCCGGGGTAGGGAGACC.

As regards this clone: The CDR3 end lies 3 residues beyond the end of the read and is filled in from the germline J gene. The gene calls are TRBV5-1 and TRBJ2-1; maybe TRBD2 (6 bases). This CDR3 region has 15 residues. V lost 3 bases and J lost 8, with 18 bases in between. Germline CDR1 and CDR2: SGHRS and YFSETQ. The CDR3 loop is CASSYLFGGSHEQFF. CDR3 bases read: TGCGCCAGCAGCTACCTATTTGGGGGGAGCCATGAG. The full variable domain, in which reference TRBV5-1 and TRBJ2-1 provide the parts outside the CDR3, is KAGVTQTPRYLIKTRGQQVTLSCSPISGHRSVSWYQQTPGQGLQFLFEYFSETQRNKGNFPGRFSGRQFSNSRSEMNVSTLELGDSALYLCASSYLFGGSHEQFFGPGTRLTVL.

Turning to this clone: The read gets to within 3 residues of the CDR3 end, and the germline J gene fills in the rest. In the same sample, other DNA sequences code for this CDR3. This rearrangement joins TRBV5-1 to TRBJ1-2; D might be TRBD1 (6 bases). The germline CDR1 and CDR2 sequences are SGHRS and YFSETQ. V lost 0 bases to trimming and J lost 5 bases, with 8 bases between them. This CDR3 contains 13 residues. The CDR3 loop is CASSLDRDYGYTF. The part of the CDR3 DNA that was read is TGCGCCAGCAGCTTGGACAGGGATTATGGC. Supplemented by reference TRBV5-1 and TRBJ1-2, the full variable domain reads KAGVTQTPRYLIKTRGQQVTLSCSPISGHRSVSWYQQTPGQGLQFLFEYFSETQRNKGNFPGRFSGRQFSNSRSEMNVSTLELGDSALYLCASSLDRDYGYTFGSGTRLTVV.

As to this clone: The CDR3 end falls 3 residues outside the read, so it is completed with the germline J gene. Other DNA sequences in the sample encode the same CDR3. The V call is TRBV19, the J call TRBJ2-1; D not certain. CDR1 is LNHDA, CDR2 SQIVND, per germline (reference sequence). Trimming stripped 2 bases from V and 0 bases from J, with 5 bases between. The CDR3 is made up of 14 amino acids. The CDR3 DNA, read in part, is TGTGCCAGTAGTATACAGAGCTCCTACAATGAG. It translates to CASSIQSSYNE. The CDR3 in full is CASSIQSSYNEQFF.

As to this clone: The read ends 3 residues early relative to the CDR3; the germline J gene fills the gap. The chain recombines TRBV29-1 with TRBJ2-7; 10 bases match TRBD1. The J segment lost 2 bases and the V segment lost 5 bases, leaving 3 bases of the junction unmatched. The germline V gene has CDR1 SQVTM and CDR2 ANQGSEA. The CDR3 is 13 residues long. Here the CDR3 reads CSVWDRGPYEQYF. The sequenced part of the CDR3 DNA is TGCAGCGTTTGGGACAGGGGACCCTACGAG.

On this clone: The read ends 3 residues before the CDR3 terminus; that terminus is restored from the germline J gene. The rearrangement joins TRBV5-1 to TRBJ2-2; D gene uncertain. The germline gives CDR1 SGHRS, CDR2 YFSETQ. The length of the CDR3 is 15 residues. V was trimmed by 1 base and J by 3 bases, leaving 10 bases between them. CDR3 sequence: CASSLYSVDTGELFF. Incomplete CDR3 DNA: TGCGCCAGCAGCTTGTATTCGGTAGACACCGGGGAG.

A word on this clone: The read halts 3 residues ahead of the CDR3 end, with the missing end drawn from the germline J gene. The chain recombines TRBV6-2 or TRBV6-3 with TRBJ2-7, with 12 bases aligning to TRBD2. Germline loops: CDR1 MNHEY, CDR2 SVGEGT. CDR3 length equals 17 residues. Trimming cost V 5 bases and J 2 bases; bases outside gene matches: 10. This chain's CDR3 is CASSPIPWTSGAYEQYF. CDR3 DNA (partial): TGTGCCAGCAGTCCCATCCCGTGGACTAGCGGGGCCTACGAG.

To note about this clone: The CDR3 end is not reached by the read, which stops 3 residues before it; the germline J gene fills it in. This chain joins TRBV7-6 and TRBJ2-7, with a weak D call TRBD1 (6 bases). Trimming took 4 bases from V and 3 from J, leaving 10 bases between them. The CDR3 contains 13 residues. The germline gives CDR1 SGHVS, CDR2 FNYEAQ. The CDR3 sequence: CASSSYRDYEQYF. The CDR3 bases that were read are TGTGCCAGCAGCTCTTACAGGGACTACGAG.

With respect to this clone: A read error may account for a junction end that differs from germline. The sequenced CDR3 bases are TGCAGTGCGAAACCTCTAGCGGGGGGGCAAGATACC. Encoded protein: CSAKPLAGGQDT. The whole CDR3 is CSAKPLAGGQDTQYF. This sequence joins TRBV20-1 and TRBJ2-5; 12 nucleotides line up with TRBD2. The read terminates 3 residues before the CDR3 end, so the remaining end is supplied by the germline J gene. The CDR3 is 15 residues long. Germline values: CDR1 DFQATT, CDR2 SNEGSKA (reference sequence).

With regard to this clone: The read gets to within 3 residues of the CDR3 end, and the germline J gene fills in the rest. J is TRBJ1-2 and V is TRBV10-3; TRBD1 is a possible D gene (6 bases). The V gene's germline CDR1 is ENHRY and CDR2 SYGVKD. CDR3 length: 15 amino acids. CDR3 bases read: TGTGCCATTGGGGGGCTAGCGGGGAACCAAGAGACC. Encoded protein: CAIGGLAGNQET. The entire CDR3 protein reads CAIGGLAGNQETYTF.

On this clone itself: The read ends 3 residues shy of where the CDR3 ends; the end is completed using the germline J gene. The J gene is TRBJ2-3, the V gene TRBV20-1; 10 nucleotides match TRBD2. The germline V gene has CDR1 DFQATT and CDR2 SNEGSKA (reference sequence). The CDR3 covers 14 residues. Trimming cost V 6 bases and J 2 bases; bases outside gene matches: 5. CDR3 region: CSARTSGATDTQYF. The sequenced CDR3 bases are TGCAGTGCGAGGACTAGCGGTGCCACAGATACG.

The CDR3 is CASSLATGLGEGTQYF. The sequenced part of the CDR3 DNA is TGTGCCAGCAGCTTAGCCACCGGACTAGGGGAGGGTACG. The chain has TRBV7-2 and TRBJ2-3; TRBD2 matches 7 bases. With the read ending 3 residues before the CDR3 end, the germline J gene is used to fill in that end. The CDR3 is 16 residues long. The V gene end was trimmed by 0 bases and the J gene end by 8 bases; junction bases not matched to a gene: 11. Looked up from germline, CDR1 is SGHTA and CDR2 is FQGNSA.

A word on this clone: The sequenced fragment ends 3 residues before the CDR3 boundary, so the rest is inferred from the germline J gene. The V gene is TRBV7-6, the J gene TRBJ2-2; TRBD2 matches 8 bases. CDR3 size: 17 residues. CDR1 SGHVS and CDR2 FNYEAQ come from the germline V gene. V shed 1 base and J 7 bases; nucleotides not matched to a gene: 11. The CDR3 DNA, read in part, is TGTGCCAGCAGCTTAGGGGCTGGAGTAGCGGGGAACGGGGAG. Translated, it gives CASSLGAGVAGNGE. The whole CDR3 protein reads CASSLGAGVAGNGELFF. The full variable domain, completed using reference TRBV7-6 and TRBJ2-2, is GAGVSQSPRYKVTKRGQDVALRCDPISGHVSLYWYRQALGQGPEFLTYFNYEAQQDKSGLPNDRFSAERPEGSISTLTIQRTEQRDSAMYRCASSLGAGVAGNGELFFGEGSRLTVL.

Comments on this clone: The CDR3 end is not reached by the read, which stops 3 residues before it; the germline J gene fills it in. V is TRBV7-2 and J is TRBJ2-3; 8 bases map to TRBD2. In germline, CDR1 is SGHTA, CDR2 FQGNSA. With 6 bases clipped from V and 4 bases from J, the junction kept 6 bases outside the gene matches. The CDR3 extends over 14 amino acids. The CDR3 region is CASRRRGGADTQYF. The CDR3 DNA, read in part, is TGTGCCAGCAGGAGACGGGGGGGCGCAGATACG.

As concerns this clone: This same CDR3 is encoded by further DNA sequences in the sample. CDR3 sequence: CASSETQGDYGYTF. The CDR3 bases that were read are TGTGCCAGCAGTGAAACGCAGGGGGACTATGGC. This chain uses TRBV6-1 with TRBJ1-2; 7 bases match TRBD1. The read ends 3 residues before the CDR3 terminus; that terminus is restored from the germline J gene. V lost 2 bases to trimming and J lost 3 bases; unmatched junction nucleotides: 3. The CDR3 has 14 amino acids. Germline V gene data show CDR1 as MNHNS and CDR2 as SASEGT.